These 2 T cell receptor beta chains originate from one sample sequenced in a study of glioma-infiltrating T cells after dendritic cell vaccination. Clones were read by immunoSEQ multiplex PCR, and TCRdb kept only the in-frame ones, dropping some. The sample holds about 73,000 clones; almost 85% are singletons and the top ten take 2% to 2.5%. The sample consisted of blood, taken before dendritic cell vaccination. These receptors were collected from a human donor with glioblastoma.

The chain couples TRBV5-1 to TRBJ2-5, with 7 bases aligning to TRBD1. This CDR3 has 15 amino acids. After removal of 1 base from V and 2 bases from J, the junction contained 5 bases not matched to a gene. Germline CDR1 and CDR2: SGHRS and YFSETQ. CDR3 DNA sequence: TGCGCCAGCAGCTTGCAGGGGGACCCTCAAGAGACCCAGTACTTC. This translates into CASSLQGDPQETQYF.

This rearrangement joins TRBV9 to TRBJ2-5, with D tentatively TRBD2 (6 bases). The CDR3 covers 14 residues. Germline V CDR1 and CDR2: SGDLS, YYNGEE. Deletions cut 3 bases from V and 2 bases from J, with 11 bases between. The CDR3: CASSARAGQETQYF. The CDR3 coding sequence is TGTGCCAGCAGCGCCCGGGCGGGACAAGAGACCCAGTACTTC.